These 14 T cell receptor beta chains share one sample of origin, sequenced in a study of low-dose radiotherapy and immunotherapy resistance in tumors. The time point is: before trial treatment. First-strand cDNA relied on TRAV- and TRBV-specific primers spanning alpha and beta chains. TCR amplification ran approximately 22 PCR cycles using constant-region and V-primer adapter primers. One entry per CDR3 protein, called by TCRdb with MiXCR from the reads. The sample lists fewer than 90,000 distinct CDR3 sequences; roughly 30% were seen once. The sequencing used PBMCs, collected before treatment. These receptors were collected from a female donor with ovarian cancer.

This clonotype was picked up a small number of times. V is TRBV29-1 and J is TRBJ1-1; D not resolved. The CDR3 length is 12 residues. Germline values: CDR1 SQVTM, CDR2 ANQGSEA. Trimming removed 4 bases at V and 3 bases at J, with 9 bases between. The DNA of the CDR3 is TGCAGCGTTGTCGGCGGTTACACTGAAGCTTTCTTT. It yields the protein CSVVGGYTEAFF.

This clonotype was seen more than once but under ten times. This chain uses TRBV24-1 with TRBJ2-4; 8 bases are a match to TRBD1. With 3 bases clipped from V and 1 base from J, the junction kept 19 bases outside the gene matches. CDR1 is KGHDR, CDR2 SFDVKD, per germline. The CDR3 totals 21 residues. The CDR3, as DNA: TGTGCCACCAGTGATATTTTTTTAAGGGGCAGGGGGCGTCGGGCCAAAAACATTCAGTACTTC. Translated, it gives CATSDIFLRGRGRRAKNIQYF.

Of note for this clonotype: This likely reflects a read error, since a far larger clone is one base away. V usage is TRBV9 and J usage is TRBJ2-1, with 8 bases matching TRBD2. With V trimmed by 4 bases and J by 13 bases, 16 bases remained unmatched. This CDR3 contains 15 residues. Germline loops: CDR1 SGDLS, CDR2 YYNGEE. The CDR3 is CASSPQSSGMETQFF. CDR3 sequence (DNA): TGTGCCAGCAGCCCACAAAGTAGCGGGATGGAGACCCAGTTCTTC.

In this sample, this clonotype turned up a few times. The chain combines TRBV19 with TRBJ1-1, with a tentative D call TRBD1 (5 bases). The V and J ends lost 6 bases and 1 base respectively, with 12 bases between them. Germline values: CDR1 LNHDA, CDR2 SQIVND (reference sequence). CDR3 size: 14 residues. For the CDR3, the DNA is TGTGCCAGTAGCAGCGACCAGGGGAACACTGAAGCTTTCTTT. Its protein product is CASSSDQGNTEAFF.

The rearrangement joins TRBV7-3 to TRBJ1-2, with a possible D match to TRBD1 (6 bases). V lost 5 bases and J 0 bases, leaving 16 bases between the germline ends. Germline CDR1 and CDR2: SGHTA and FQGTGA. CDR3 size: 16 residues. The CDR3 bases are TGTGCCAGCAGCCCAGGGGCGGGGGCCGCTAACTATGGCTACACCTTC. It encodes CASSPGAGAANYGYTF. The variable domain in full, with the rest retrieved from reference TRBV7-3 and TRBJ1-2, is GAGVSQTPSNKVTEKGKYVELRCDPISGHTALYWYRQSLGQGPEFLIYFQGTGAADDSGLPNDRFFAVRPEGSVSTLKIQRTERGDSAVYLCASSPGAGAANYGYTFGSGTRLTVV.

The chain recombines TRBV6-2 or TRBV6-3 with TRBJ2-7; D is ambiguous. V was pared by 0 bases and J by 2 bases, with 11 bases between. This CDR3 is 15 amino acids long. The germline CDR1 and CDR2 sequences are MNHEY and SVGEGT. This chain's CDR3 is CASSYSSKGTYEQYF. The CDR3 nucleotides are TGTGCCAGCAGTTACTCCTCGAAAGGGACCTACGAGCAGTACTTC.

V and J are TRBV7-9 and TRBJ2-7; no clear D. The CDR3 consists of 14 residues. The ends were cut back, 3 bases at V and 3 bases at J, with 12 bases in the middle. Germline V lookup: CDR1 SEHNR, CDR2 FQNEAQ (reference sequence). Here the CDR3 DNA reads TGTGCCAGCAGCTTTGAGGCCGGTAACTACGAGCAGTACTTC. Translated: CASSFEAGNYEQYF. The whole variable domain, filled in from reference TRBV7-9 and TRBJ2-7, reads DTGVSQNPRHKITKRGQNVTFRCDPISEHNRLYWYRQTLGQGPEFLTYFQNEAQLEKSRLLSDRFSAERPKGSFSTLEIQRTEQGDSAMYLCASSFEAGNYEQYFGPGTRLTVT.

At least ten counts were recorded for this clonotype. The V call is TRBV28, the J call TRBJ2-1; unclear D gene. V was trimmed by 8 bases and J by 3 bases, leaving 14 bases between them. CDR1 and CDR2 (germline): MDHEN, SYDVKM. The CDR3 has 14 residues. The CDR3 sequence is CASYPLGDYNEQFF. CDR3 coding DNA: TGTGCCAGCTACCCGCTTGGGGACTACAATGAGCAGTTCTTC. Variable domain in full (rest from reference TRBV28 and TRBJ2-1): DVKVTQSSRYLVKRTGEKVFLECVQDMDHENMFWYRQDPGLGLRLIYFSYDVKMKEKGDIPEGYSVSREKKERFSLILESASTNQTSMYLCASYPLGDYNEQFFGPGTRLTVL.

The chain carries TRBV6-2 or TRBV6-3 and TRBJ2-1; the match to TRBD2 covers 11 bases. Trimming cost V 6 bases and J 1 base; bases outside gene matches: 20. Germline values: CDR1 MNHEY, CDR2 SVGEGT. The CDR3 is 21 residues long. Written as DNA, the CDR3 is TGTGCCAGCAGAAAGATAATAGCGGGAGGGCCCTTGGTAGGTTCCTACAATGAGCAGTTCTTC. Protein product: CASRKIIAGGPLVGSYNEQFF.

There are many counts of this clonotype. This sequence joins TRBV6-2 or TRBV6-3 and TRBJ2-3, with 7 bases that match TRBD1. V dropped 11 bases and J dropped 0; count of bases not matched to a gene: 17. Germline V gene lookup returns CDR1 MNHEY and CDR2 SVGEGT. There are 17 residues in the CDR3. The CDR3: CAGFNRDSVRSTDTQYF. The CDR3 DNA is TGTGCCGGGTTCAACCGGGACAGCGTTCGTAGCACAGATACGCAGTATTTT.

This clonotype was observed at least ten times. The rearrangement links TRBV28 to TRBJ1-4; weak D call: TRBD1 (6 bases). This CDR3 region has 14 residues. The germline gives CDR1 MDHEN, CDR2 SYDVKM. V lost 7 bases, J lost 7 bases, and 16 bases lay in between. The DNA of the CDR3 is TGTGCCAGCAAAACTCCCCGAGGGGGTGAAAAACTGTTTTTT. Amino acid sequence: CASKTPRGGEKLFF.

The chain recombines TRBV7-9 with TRBJ1-6; D is possibly TRBD1 (6 bases). CDR3 length: 16 residues. Germline CDR1 is SEHNR and CDR2 is FQNEAQ (reference sequence). The V gene lost 5 bases and the J gene lost 9 bases, with 20 bases spanning the gap. The CDR3 reads CASSPEGVPRGSPLHF. The CDR3 coding sequence is TGTGCCAGCAGCCCCGAGGGGGTACCGAGGGGTTCACCCCTCCACTTT.

There are many counts of this clonotype. Here the CDR3 reads CASSRDRALSGYTF. The DNA of the CDR3 is TGTGCCAGTAGCCGGGACAGGGCACTCTCTGGCTACACCTTC. The rearrangement joins TRBV19 to TRBJ1-2; TRBD1 aligns across 9 bases. The trim removed 6 bases at V and 7 bases at J, leaving 9 bases unmatched. The germline V gene encodes CDR1 LNHDA and CDR2 SQIVND (reference sequence). The CDR3 totals 14 residues.

This clonotype was seen repeatedly, ten times or more. The CDR3 here is CASSLLAGGGTDTQYF. CDR3 DNA: TGTGCCAGCAGTTTACTAGCGGGAGGCGGAACAGATACGCAGTATTTT. The rearrangement joins TRBV27 to TRBJ2-3; 11 nucleotides align to TRBD2. CDR3 length: 16 amino acids. CDR1 is MNHEY and CDR2 is SMNVEV in the germline V gene (reference sequence). V gave up 2 bases and J gave up 3 bases; unmatched junction bases: 4.